One sample yielded the 25 T cell receptor beta chains listed below, sequenced in a study of cytomegalovirus exposure and HLA in healthy donors. The PCR used 60 Vbeta and 13 Jbeta primers. Some clones are missing from TCRdb's copy, which holds only in-frame ones; the method was immunoSEQ multiplex PCR. The sample shows tens of thousands of clones, around 40% of them seen only once. The specimen sequenced was PBMCs. The receptors shown here come from a woman in her 50s in good health and CMV-seronegative.

This clone was seen a handful of times. The chain employs TRBV29-1 and TRBJ2-7; 8 bases fit TRBD1. This CDR3 is built from 15 residues. Germline lookup yields CDR1 SQVTM and CDR2 ANQGSEA. V trimming: 1 base; J trimming: 4 bases; junction bases outside the gene matches: 9. The CDR3 coding sequence is TGCAGCGTTGAAGGGGAGGCAGGGGGCGGGTACGAGCAGTACTTC. Translated: CSVEGEAGGGYEQYF.

The rearrangement uses TRBV27 and TRBJ2-7; 8 positions agree with TRBD1. The junction had 12 bases not matched to a gene; V was cut back by 8 bases and J by 3 bases. Germline V gene sequence: CDR1 MNHEY, CDR2 SMNVEV (reference sequence). CDR3 length: 15 residues. CDR3 nucleotides: TGTGCCAGCGCAAGACCCGGGACAGGAGTCTACGAGCAGTACTTC. The encoded protein is CASARPGTGVYEQYF.

This chain uses TRBV6-5 with TRBJ1-1, with TRBD1 identical over 7 bases. In germline, CDR1 is MNHEY, CDR2 SVGAGI. This CDR3 has 12 amino acids. V lost 6 bases to trimming and J lost 7 bases; unmatched junction nucleotides: 5. The CDR3 loop reads CASSYDRDEAFF. DNA for the CDR3: TGTGCCAGCAGCTACGACAGGGATGAAGCTTTCTTT.

The chain is built from TRBV2 and TRBJ2-7; TRBD1 aligns across 9 bases. V shed 10 bases and J 3 bases; nucleotides not matched to a gene: 7. Germline CDR1 SNHLY, CDR2 FYNNEI. The CDR3 has 13 residues. The CDR3 sequence: CATGGGQGYEQYF. In DNA, the CDR3 is TGTGCCACCGGCGGGGGACAGGGCTACGAGCAGTACTTC. Full variable domain (missing parts from reference TRBV2 and TRBJ2-7): EPEVTQTPSHQVTQMGQEVILRCVPISNHLYFYWYRQILGQKVEFLVSFYNNEISEKSEIFDDQFSVERPDGSNFTLKIRSTKLEDSAMYFCATGGGQGYEQYFGPGTRLTVT.

This clone was observed a few times. The chain links TRBV18 to TRBJ2-1, with TRBD2 matching over 10 bases. This CDR3 has 15 residues. Germline V lookup: CDR1 KGHSH, CDR2 LQKENI. V trimming: 6 bases; J trimming: 8 bases; junction bases outside the gene matches: 10. The CDR3 sequence: CASSPPGLATHEQFF. The CDR3 nucleotides are TGTGCCAGCTCCCCTCCGGGACTAGCGACCCATGAGCAGTTCTTC.

The chain uses TRBV5-1 and TRBJ2-5, with a weak D call TRBD2 (5 bases). CDR1 and CDR2 (germline): SGHRS, YFSETQ. This CDR3 has 14 amino acids. Trimming took off 4 bases at V and 4 bases at J, with 14 bases between the two ends. The CDR3 region is CASSPRVGGETQYF. CDR3 nucleotide sequence: TGCGCCAGCAGCCCTCGAGTAGGAGGAGAGACCCAGTACTTC.

The count of this clone is one. At one of its ends the junction is not consistent with the germline gene, which may arise from a read error. The chain has TRBV5-4 and TRBJ2-3; maybe TRBD2 (5 bases). Germline values: CDR1 SGHNT, CDR2 YYREEE (reference sequence). This CDR3 spans 16 amino acids. This chain's CDR3 is CASSLKRHSETDTQYF. The CDR3 DNA is TGTGCTAGCAGCTTGAAGCGGCATTCGGAGACAGATACGCAGTATTTT.

This chain links TRBV10-3 with TRBJ2-2; weak D call: TRBD2 (6 bases). CDR1 is ENHRY, CDR2 SYGVKD, per germline. Trimming left V 6 bases short and J 4 bases short, with 21 bases between. This CDR3 has 17 amino acids. CDR3 bases: TGTGCCATCAGCTCACCGTCTAGCGTAGCTTTCACCGGGGAGCTGTTTTTT. Translation: CAISSPSSVAFTGELFF.

The J gene is TRBJ1-1, the V gene TRBV10-3; TRBD1 is a possible D gene (5 bases). Germline CDR1 ENHRY, CDR2 SYGVKD. The germline V and J ends were trimmed by 0 bases and 4 bases, with 9 bases remaining between them. The CDR3 sequence is 14 residues long. DNA for the CDR3: TGTGCCATCAGTGAGTCTACGGGGGGCACTGAAGCTTTCTTT. It translates to CAISESTGGTEAFF.

V is TRBV7-2 and J is TRBJ2-3, with TRBD2 matching 9 bases. The CDR3 spans 17 residues. Germline V gives CDR1 SGHTA, CDR2 FQGNSA. Trimming cost V 0 bases and J 1 base; bases outside gene matches: 5. The CDR3 sequence is CASSLARGGRGTDTQYF. The DNA of the CDR3 is TGTGCCAGCAGCTTAGCGCGGGGCGGGAGGGGCACAGATACGCAGTATTTT.

This chain links TRBV5-4 with TRBJ2-5; a weak D match, TRBD2 (7 bases). CDR1 is SGHNT, CDR2 YYREEE, per germline (reference sequence). Trimming removed 9 bases from V and 9 bases from J, with 24 bases in between. CDR3 length: 14 amino acids. This CDR3 is CATQEGDPAGSQYF. CDR3 in DNA: TGTGCCACCCAGGAGGGGGATCCAGCGGGGTCCCAGTACTTC.

The table lists this clone with a few counts. The chain couples TRBV7-2 to TRBJ2-3; 14 positions agree with TRBD2. With 1 base clipped from V and 6 bases from J, the junction kept 3 bases outside the gene matches. The CDR3 length is 16 residues. The V gene's germline CDR1 is SGHTA and CDR2 FQGNSA. In DNA form, the CDR3 reads TGTGCCAGCAGCTTAGTGGGACTAGCGGGAGTTGATACGCAGTATTTT. Its translation: CASSLVGLAGVDTQYF. Using reference TRBV7-2 and TRBJ2-3 for the parts outside the CDR3, the full variable domain is GAGVSQSPSNKVTEKGKDVELRCDPISGHTALYWYRQSLGQGLEFLIYFQGNSAPDKSGLPSDRFSAERTGGSVSTLTIQRTQQEDSAVYLCASSLVGLAGVDTQYFGPGTRLTVL.

This clone occurred a few times. The V and J genes are TRBV29-1 and TRBJ1-1; 8 bases are a match to TRBD1. The CDR3 covers 17 residues. V shed 3 bases and J 3 bases; nucleotides not matched to a gene: 15. Germline CDR1 is SQVTM and CDR2 is ANQGSEA. The CDR3 loop is CSVDVGTGINGDTEAFF. The CDR3 nucleotides read TGCAGCGTTGACGTCGGGACAGGAATCAACGGGGACACTGAAGCTTTCTTT.

This clone has just a few counts. The rearrangement uses TRBV18 and TRBJ2-1; 7 bases match TRBD1. The length of the CDR3 is 15 residues. Germline assignment: CDR1 KGHSH and CDR2 LQKENI. The J segment lost 0 bases and the V segment lost 5 bases, leaving 4 bases of the junction unmatched. As DNA, the CDR3 is TGTGCCAGCTCAGGGTCAGGGGGCTCCTACAATGAGCAGTTCTTC. Amino acid sequence: CASSGSGGSYNEQFF.

This chain links TRBV18 with TRBJ2-7; 9 nucleotides align to TRBD2. CDR3 size: 12 residues. V trimming: 5 bases; J trimming: 6 bases; junction bases outside the gene matches: 2. Germline-derived CDR1 and CDR2 are KGHSH and LQKENI. CDR3 DNA sequence: TGTGCCAGCTCAGGGACTAGCCTCGAGCAGTACTTC. Protein sequence: CASSGTSLEQYF.

The J gene is TRBJ2-7, the V gene TRBV7-9; no clear D gene. The CDR3 loop spans 12 amino acids. The V end lost 4 bases, the J end lost 5 bases, and 9 bases lay between the germline ends. The germline gives CDR1 SEHNR, CDR2 FQNEAQ (reference sequence). CDR3 sequence (DNA): TGTGCCAGCAGCTCCGGTTTAGACGAGCAGTACTTC. This gives the protein CASSSGLDEQYF.

This clone was detected only once. J is TRBJ2-7 and V is TRBV7-9, with a possible D match to TRBD2 (5 bases). V lost 5 bases and J lost 5, with 16 bases in between. CDR1 and CDR2 (germline): SEHNR, FQNEAQ (reference sequence). The length of the CDR3 is 14 residues. CDR3 DNA: TGTGCCAGCAGCCTCCTCTTGGGGAGCGACGAGCAGTACTTC. Translation: CASSLLLGSDEQYF.

The J gene is TRBJ1-2, the V gene TRBV28; 7 nucleotides match TRBD1. This CDR3 is 12 amino acids long. The germline V gene encodes CDR1 MDHEN and CDR2 SYDVKM. Trimming removed 6 bases from V and 8 bases from J; junction bases left unmatched: 6. This CDR3 is CASRSTGVGYTF. For the CDR3, the DNA is TGTGCCAGCAGGTCTACAGGGGTAGGCTACACCTTC.

This chain connects TRBV6-1 to TRBJ1-2; D possibly corresponds to TRBD1 (6 bases). CDR3 length: 15 residues. Trimming took off 8 bases at V and 8 bases at J, with 24 bases between the two ends. CDR1 is MNHNS, CDR2 SASEGT, per germline. The CDR3 here is CASHPGGPYLGGYTF. The CDR3 DNA sequence: TGTGCCAGCCACCCGGGGGGGCCTTACTTAGGGGGCTACACCTTC.

The genes are TRBV6-1 and TRBJ1-5, with 9 bases that match TRBD1. The CDR3 is 15 residues long. Germline V CDR1 and CDR2: MNHNS, SASEGT. V was clipped by 7 bases and J by 4 bases; unmatched bases: 8. CDR3 sequence (DNA): TGTGCCAGCAAACCGACAGGGGGATATAATCAGCCCCAGCATTTT. This gives the protein CASKPTGGYNQPQHF.

V and J are TRBV7-2 and TRBJ2-1; TRBD2 matches 12 bases. V shed 2 bases and J 7 bases; nucleotides not matched to a gene: 12. The CDR3 sequence is 18 residues long. CDR1 and CDR2 from the germline V gene are SGHTA and FQGNSA. The CDR3 nucleotides read TGTGCCAGCAGCTTACTAGCGGGAGGGGGGGGGATACGTAATGAGCAGTTCTTC. Amino acid sequence: CASSLLAGGGGIRNEQFF.

Only a few counts were recorded for this clone. This rearrangement joins TRBV13 to TRBJ2-3; D unresolved. Germline values: CDR1 PRHDT, CDR2 FYEKMQ (reference sequence). The CDR3 spans 12 residues. V shed 7 bases and J shed 0 bases, with 5 bases lying between them. The CDR3 region is CASTRSTDTQYF. Written as DNA, the CDR3 is TGTGCCAGCACCAGGAGCACAGATACGCAGTATTTT.

This clone was counted only a few times. The gene calls are TRBV11-1 and TRBJ1-1; TRBD1 might be the D (5 bases). This CDR3 region has 12 residues. The ends were cut back, 5 bases at V and 3 bases at J, with 7 bases in the middle. Per the germline V gene, CDR1 is SGHAT and CDR2 is FQDESV (reference sequence). CDR3 in amino acids: CASSRQYTEAFF. The CDR3 coding sequence is TGTGCCAGCAGCCGACAGTACACTGAAGCTTTCTTT.

The V and J genes are TRBV30 and TRBJ2-7, with 10 bases identical to TRBD1. With 1 base clipped from V and 3 bases from J, the junction kept 3 bases outside the gene matches. Germline CDR1 GTSNPN, CDR2 SVGIG (reference sequence). This CDR3 has 14 amino acids. CDR3 loop: CAWSADRGLYEQYF. The CDR3 region has the DNA TGTGCCTGGAGTGCCGACAGGGGGCTCTACGAGCAGTACTTC.

This chain connects TRBV5-4 to TRBJ2-3, with TRBD2 identical over 9 bases. This CDR3 has 15 amino acids. Germline trimming cut 2 bases from V and 3 bases from J; bases unmatched to any gene: 4. Germline V gene lookup returns CDR1 SGHNT and CDR2 YYREEE (reference sequence). The CDR3, as DNA: TGTGCCAGCAGCTTATCTAGCGGGGTTACAGATACGCAGTATTTT. Translation: CASSLSSGVTDTQYF.